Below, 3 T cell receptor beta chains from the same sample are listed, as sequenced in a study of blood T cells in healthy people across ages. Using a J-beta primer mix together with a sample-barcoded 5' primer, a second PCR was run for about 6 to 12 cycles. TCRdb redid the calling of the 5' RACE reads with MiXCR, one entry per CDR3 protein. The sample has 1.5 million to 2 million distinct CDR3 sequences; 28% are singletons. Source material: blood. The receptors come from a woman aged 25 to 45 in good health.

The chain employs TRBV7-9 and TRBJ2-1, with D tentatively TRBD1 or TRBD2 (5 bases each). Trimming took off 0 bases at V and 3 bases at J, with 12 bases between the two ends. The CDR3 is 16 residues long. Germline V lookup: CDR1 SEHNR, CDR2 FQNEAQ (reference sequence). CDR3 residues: CASSLARDVGYNEQFF. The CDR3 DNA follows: TGTGCCAGCAGCTTAGCCCGGGACGTCGGCTACAATGAGCAGTTCTTC.

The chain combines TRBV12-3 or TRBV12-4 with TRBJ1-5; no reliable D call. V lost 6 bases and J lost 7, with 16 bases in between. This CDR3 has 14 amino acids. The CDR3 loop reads CASSRGGPGQPQHF. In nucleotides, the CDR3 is TGTGCCAGCAGCCGCGGAGGCCCCGGGCAGCCCCAGCATTTT.

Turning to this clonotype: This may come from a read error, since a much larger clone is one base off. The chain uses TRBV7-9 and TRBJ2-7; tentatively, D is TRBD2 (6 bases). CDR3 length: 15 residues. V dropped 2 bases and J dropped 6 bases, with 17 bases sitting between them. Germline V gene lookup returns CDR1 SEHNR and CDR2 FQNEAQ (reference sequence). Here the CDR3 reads CASSLTRAPRGEQYF. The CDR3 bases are TGTGCCAGCAGCTTAACTCGCGCCCCGCGGGGCGAGCAGTACTTC.